One and the same sample provided the 8 T cell receptor beta chains below, sequenced in a study of shared clonotypes between healthy human individuals. This table comes from immunoSEQ multiplex PCR, and its TCRdb copy is limited to in-frame clones, with some not included. The sample includes about 2 million clones, about 95% of them seen just once. Terminally differentiated effector memory CD45RA+ cells were excluded from the naive CD8 cells, which were CD45RO-negative and positively selected for CCR7. The material sequenced was naive CD8+ T cells sorted from blood. Receptors originate from a man aged 18 to 29 in good health.

V is TRBV6-5 and J is TRBJ1-2; D gene uncertain. This CDR3 region has 13 residues. Trimming took off 6 bases at V and 5 bases at J, with 13 bases between the two ends. The germline V gene encodes CDR1 MNHEY and CDR2 SVGAGI. In DNA, the CDR3 is TGTGCCAGCAGCGAGGACGTATCTTATGGCTACACCTTC. Translation: CASSEDVSYGYTF.

The V gene is TRBV7-9, the J gene TRBJ2-3; D perhaps matches TRBD2 (6 bases). This CDR3 spans 13 amino acids. V shed 4 bases and J shed 4 bases, with 9 bases lying between them. Germline CDR1 is SEHNR and CDR2 is FQNEAQ (reference sequence). CDR3 sequence (DNA): TGTGCCAGCAGCTCCCGGGGGTCAGATACGCAGTATTTT. Protein product: CASSSRGSDTQYF.

Note on this clone: The junction and the germline gene differ at one end; a read error may be behind it. The rearrangement links TRBV11-2 to TRBJ2-1, with D tentatively TRBD1 (6 bases). Per germline, CDR1 SGHAT and CDR2 FQNNGV. The CDR3 loop spans 14 amino acids. DNA of the CDR3: TGTGCCAGCAGCCTAGACAGGAACTACAATGAGCAGTTCTTC. It yields the protein CASSLDRNYNEQFF.

This chain connects TRBV18 to TRBJ2-7; 10 positions match TRBD2. After removal of 0 bases from V and 3 bases from J, the junction contained 2 bases not matched to a gene. The CDR3 runs 15 residues. Looked up from germline, CDR1 is KGHSH and CDR2 is LQKENI. The CDR3 DNA follows: TGTGCCAGCTCACCACCGGAGCGGGAGGGCTACGAGCAGTACTTC. Its translation: CASSPPEREGYEQYF.

About this clone itself: Other DNA sequences in this sample translate to the same CDR3. The CDR3 protein is CASSPGTGYNEQFF. In DNA, the CDR3 is TGTGCCAGCAGCCCCGGGACTGGATACAATGAGCAGTTCTTC. V is TRBV7-8 and J is TRBJ2-1; D is perhaps TRBD2 (6 bases). Germline CDR1 reads SGHVS; CDR2 reads FQNEAQ. V gave up 5 bases and J gave up 4 bases, with 12 bases separating them. The CDR3 spans 14 residues.

This sequence joins TRBV13 and TRBJ2-3, with TRBD2 matching 11 bases. Unmatched junction bases numbered 4, after V lost 5 bases and J lost 0 bases. This CDR3 has 16 residues. CDR1 is PRHDT, CDR2 FYEKMQ, per germline (reference sequence). The CDR3 DNA sequence: TGTGCCAGCAGCGGCACTAGCGGGGGTAGCACAGATACGCAGTATTTT. Translation gives CASSGTSGGSTDTQYF. Drawing the rest from reference TRBV13 and TRBJ2-3, the complete variable domain is AAGVIQSPRHLIKEKRETATLKCYPIPRHDTVYWYQQGPGQDPQFLISFYEKMQSDKGSIPDRFSAQQFSDYHSELNMSSLELGDSALYFCASSGTSGGSTDTQYFGPGTRLTVL.

This chain joins TRBV7-6 and TRBJ2-7, with D perhaps given as TRBD1 or TRBD2 (6 bases each). The V and J ends lost 5 bases and 3 bases respectively, with 20 bases between them. Germline CDR1 and CDR2: SGHVS and FNYEAQ. The CDR3 sequence is 16 residues long. DNA of the CDR3: TGTGCCAGCAGCCCTTTGACTAGGGACAATGGCTACGAGCAGTACTTC. Translated: CASSPLTRDNGYEQYF.

A single count supports this clone. The chain couples TRBV5-6 to TRBJ2-1, with TRBD1 matching 8 bases. CDR3 length: 14 amino acids. Trimming removed 4 bases from V and 6 bases from J; junction bases left unmatched: 6. Germline values: CDR1 SGHDT, CDR2 YYEEEE. CDR3 protein: CASSLGTGLNEQFF. Here the CDR3 DNA reads TGTGCCAGCAGCCTGGGGACAGGCCTCAATGAGCAGTTCTTC.